Listed here are 8 T cell receptor beta chains from one sample, sequenced in a study of CD8+ T cells in alopecia areata. Treatment in this sample: oral pan-JAK inhibitor, 5-10 mg twice daily. RNA extraction and reverse transcription yielded cDNA as sequencing template. Sequencing was performed with immunoSEQ multiplex PCR; in TCRdb, only in-frame clones are kept and a portion is missing. Of about 180,000 clones in the sample, roughly half were seen once. Sample: CD8+ T cells sorted from blood, taken at week 52, from a patient treated with tofacitinib. Every receptor here comes from a human donor with alopecia areata.

This clone occurred a few times. The chain carries TRBV6-5 and TRBJ1-1, with D uncertain. Per germline, CDR1 MNHEY and CDR2 SVGAGI. CDR3 length equals 14 residues. Trimming stripped 4 bases from V and 1 base from J, with 10 bases between. The chain's CDR3 is CASSFYATNTEAFF. CDR3 in DNA: TGTGCCAGCAGTTTCTATGCAACGAACACTGAAGCTTTCTTT.

This clone was recorded a few times. J is TRBJ1-1 and V is TRBV4-3; a possible D gene is TRBD1 (5 bases). CDR1 LGHNA and CDR2 YSLEER come from the germline V gene. Trimming left V 4 bases short and J 5 bases short, with 17 bases between. This CDR3 comprises 15 residues. CDR3 nucleotide sequence: TGCGCCAGCAGCCCCCGCAGGGCGGGGCAAACTGAAGCTTTCTTT. The encoded protein is CASSPRRAGQTEAFF.

The chain employs TRBV21-1 and TRBJ2-5; TRBD1, the table's D call, lacks a check against the DNA. TRBV21-1 is designated a pseudogene. The length of the CDR3 is 14 residues. CDR3 protein: CASSPPSSSGTQYF. The CDR3 nucleotides are TGTGCCAGCAGCCCTCCGTCCTCATCAGGGACCCAGTACTTC.

This rearrangement joins TRBV6-5 to TRBJ2-5; possible D gene TRBD2, 6 bases. The CDR3 extends over 13 amino acids. Germline CDR1 and CDR2: MNHEY and SVGAGI. V shed 5 bases and J shed 5 bases, with 12 bases lying between them. CDR3 sequence reads: CASSERGGETQYF. The CDR3 bases are TGTGCCAGCAGTGAACGTGGGGGGGAGACCCAGTACTTC.

The chain recombines TRBV29-1 with TRBJ1-2; D is undetermined. The germline V gene has CDR1 SQVTM and CDR2 ANQGSEA. The V end was cut by 7 bases, the J end by 7 bases, with 10 bases between. The CDR3 covers 10 residues. The CDR3 here is CSATETGYTF. The CDR3 coding sequence is TGCAGCGCCACAGAAACTGGCTACACCTTC.

This clone was recorded a few times. The chain combines TRBV5-1 with TRBJ2-7; TRBD2 is a possible D gene (6 bases). The ends were cut back, 4 bases at V and 6 bases at J, with 8 bases in the middle. CDR3 length equals 11 residues. Looked up from germline, CDR1 is SGHRS and CDR2 is YFSETQ. CDR3 bases: TGCGCCAGCAGCCCCGGGGGCGAGCAGTACTTC. This encodes CASSPGGEQYF.

This chain connects TRBV7-8 to TRBJ2-4; D possibly corresponds to TRBD2 (5 bases). The CDR3 has 16 amino acids. CDR1 and CDR2 from the germline V gene are SGHVS and FQNEAQ. The germline V and J ends were trimmed by 6 bases and 2 bases, with 17 bases remaining between them. CDR3 sequence reads: CASSPTTEGSKNIQYF. CDR3 DNA: TGTGCCAGCAGTCCAACTACTGAGGGATCCAAAAACATTCAGTACTTC. Full variable domain (outside the CDR3, taken from reference TRBV7-8 and TRBJ2-4): GAGVSQSPRYKVAKRGQDVALRCDPISGHVSLFWYQQALGQGPEFLTYFQNEAQLDKSGLPSDRFFAERPEGSVSTLKIQRTQQEDSAVYLCASSPTTEGSKNIQYFGAGTRLSVL.

This clone was seen more than once but under ten times. This rearrangement joins TRBV11-2 to TRBJ2-5; 7 bases match TRBD2. V dropped 6 bases and J dropped 4; count of bases not matched to a gene: 17. From germline, CDR1 is SGHAT and CDR2 FQNNGV. The length of the CDR3 is 17 residues. Written as DNA, the CDR3 is TGTGCCAGCAGGTTGGGCCGATGGGGGGGACCCAGAGAGACCCAGTACTTC. This codes for CASRLGRWGGPRETQYF.